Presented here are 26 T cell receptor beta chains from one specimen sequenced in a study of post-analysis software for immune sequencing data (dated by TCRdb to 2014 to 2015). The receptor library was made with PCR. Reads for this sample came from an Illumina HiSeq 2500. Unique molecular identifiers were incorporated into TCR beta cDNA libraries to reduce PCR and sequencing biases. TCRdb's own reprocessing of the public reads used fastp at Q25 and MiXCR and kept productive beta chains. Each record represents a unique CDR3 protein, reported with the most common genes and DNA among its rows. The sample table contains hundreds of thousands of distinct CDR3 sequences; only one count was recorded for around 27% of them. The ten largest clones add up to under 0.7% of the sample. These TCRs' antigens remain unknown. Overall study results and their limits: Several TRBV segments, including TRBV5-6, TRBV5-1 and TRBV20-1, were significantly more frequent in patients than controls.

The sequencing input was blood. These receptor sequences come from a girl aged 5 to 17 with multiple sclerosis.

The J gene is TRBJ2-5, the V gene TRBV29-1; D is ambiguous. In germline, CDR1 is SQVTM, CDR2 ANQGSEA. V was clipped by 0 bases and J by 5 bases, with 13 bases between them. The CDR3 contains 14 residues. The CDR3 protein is CSVEDLVAWETQYF. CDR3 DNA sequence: TGCAGCGTTGAAGATCTAGTAGCATGGGAGACCCAGTACTTC.

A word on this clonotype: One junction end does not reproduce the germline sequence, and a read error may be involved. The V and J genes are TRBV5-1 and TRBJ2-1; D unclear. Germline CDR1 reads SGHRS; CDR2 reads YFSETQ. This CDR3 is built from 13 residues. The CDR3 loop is CAGSLSPHNEQFF. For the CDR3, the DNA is TGCGCCGGCAGCTTGAGCCCTCACAATGAGCAGTTCTTC.

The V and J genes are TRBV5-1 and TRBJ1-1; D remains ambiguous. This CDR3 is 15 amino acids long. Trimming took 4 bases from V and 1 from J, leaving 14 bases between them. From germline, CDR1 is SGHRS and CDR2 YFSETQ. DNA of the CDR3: TGCGCCAGCAGCCCCCGGGAAGGGAAGAACACTGAAGCTTTCTTT. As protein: CASSPREGKNTEAFF.

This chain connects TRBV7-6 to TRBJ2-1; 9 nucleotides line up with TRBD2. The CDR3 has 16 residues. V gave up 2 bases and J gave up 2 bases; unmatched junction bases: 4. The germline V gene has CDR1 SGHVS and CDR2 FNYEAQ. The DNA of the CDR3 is TGTGCCAGCAGCTTATATAGCGGGAGACCCTACAATGAGCAGTTCTTC. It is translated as CASSLYSGRPYNEQFF.

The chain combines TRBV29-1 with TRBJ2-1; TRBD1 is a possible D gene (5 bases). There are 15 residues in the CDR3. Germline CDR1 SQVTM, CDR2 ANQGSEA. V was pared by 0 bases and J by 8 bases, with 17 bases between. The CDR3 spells CSVEDRGGQGHEQFF. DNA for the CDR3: TGCAGCGTTGAAGATCGAGGCGGTCAGGGCCATGAGCAGTTCTTC.

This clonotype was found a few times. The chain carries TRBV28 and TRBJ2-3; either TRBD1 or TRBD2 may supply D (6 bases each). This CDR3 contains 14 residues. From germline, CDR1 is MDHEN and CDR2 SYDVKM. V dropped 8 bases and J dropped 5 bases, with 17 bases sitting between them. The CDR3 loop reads CASYSGGTGDTQYF. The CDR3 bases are TGTGCCAGCTACTCCGGGGGCACGGGAGATACGCAGTATTTT.

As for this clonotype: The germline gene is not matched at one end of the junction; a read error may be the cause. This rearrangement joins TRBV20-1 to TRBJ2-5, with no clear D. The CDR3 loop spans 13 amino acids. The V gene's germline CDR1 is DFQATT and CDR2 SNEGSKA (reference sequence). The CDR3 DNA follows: TGCGGTGCTAGGCTTCCGGGCCAAGAGACCCAGTACTTC. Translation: CGARLPGQETQYF.

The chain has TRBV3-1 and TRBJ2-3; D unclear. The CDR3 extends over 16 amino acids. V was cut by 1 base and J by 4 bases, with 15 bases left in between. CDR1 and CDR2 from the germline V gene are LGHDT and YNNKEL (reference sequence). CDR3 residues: CASSQGRGQIPDTQYF. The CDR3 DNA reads TGTGCCAGCAGCCAAGGAAGAGGCCAGATACCAGATACGCAGTATTTT.

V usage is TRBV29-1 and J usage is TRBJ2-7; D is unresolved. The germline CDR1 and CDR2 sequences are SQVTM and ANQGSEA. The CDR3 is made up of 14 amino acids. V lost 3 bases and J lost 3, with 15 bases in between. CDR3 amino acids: CSVELAGKDYEQYF. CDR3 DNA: TGCAGCGTTGAGTTAGCCGGAAAGGACTACGAGCAGTACTTC.

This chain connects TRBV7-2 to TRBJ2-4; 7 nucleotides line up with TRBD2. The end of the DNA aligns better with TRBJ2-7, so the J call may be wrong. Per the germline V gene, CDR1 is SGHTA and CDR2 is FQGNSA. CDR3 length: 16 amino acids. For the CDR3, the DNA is TGTGCCAGCAGCTTCCCTCTCGGGGACTATACCTACGAGCAGTACTTC. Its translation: CASSFPLGDYTYEQYF.

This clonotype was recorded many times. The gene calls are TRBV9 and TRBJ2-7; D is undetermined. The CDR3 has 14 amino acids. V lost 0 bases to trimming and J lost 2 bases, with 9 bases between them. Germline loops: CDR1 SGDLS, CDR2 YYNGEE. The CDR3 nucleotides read TGTGCCAGCAGCGTAGCGGCCGGAACCTACGAGCAGTACTTC. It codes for CASSVAAGTYEQYF.

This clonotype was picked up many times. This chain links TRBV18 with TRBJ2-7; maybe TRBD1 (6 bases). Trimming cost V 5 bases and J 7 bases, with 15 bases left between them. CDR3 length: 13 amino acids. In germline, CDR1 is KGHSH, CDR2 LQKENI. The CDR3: CASSDTGSGEQYF. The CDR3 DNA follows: TGTGCCAGCTCAGATACAGGGTCCGGTGAGCAGTACTTC.

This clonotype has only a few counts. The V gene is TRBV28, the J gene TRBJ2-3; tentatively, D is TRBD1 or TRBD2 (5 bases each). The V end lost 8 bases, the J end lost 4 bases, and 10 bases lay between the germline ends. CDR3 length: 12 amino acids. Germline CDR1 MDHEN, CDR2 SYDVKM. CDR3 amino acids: CASEGDADTQYF. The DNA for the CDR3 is TGTGCCAGCGAAGGGGACGCAGATACGCAGTATTTT.

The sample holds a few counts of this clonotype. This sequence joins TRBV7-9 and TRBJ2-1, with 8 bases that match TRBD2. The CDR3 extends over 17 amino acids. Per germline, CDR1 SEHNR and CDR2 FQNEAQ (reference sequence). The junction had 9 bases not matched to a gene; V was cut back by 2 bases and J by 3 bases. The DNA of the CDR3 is TGTGCCAGCAGCTTATCCCCCGGGAGGGCCGTCTACAATGAGCAGTTCTTC. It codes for CASSLSPGRAVYNEQFF. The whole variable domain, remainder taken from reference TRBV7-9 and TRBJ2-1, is DTGVSQNPRHKITKRGQNVTFRCDPISEHNRLYWYRQTLGQGPEFLTYFQNEAQLEKSRLLSDRFSAERPKGSFSTLEIQRTEQGDSAMYLCASSLSPGRAVYNEQFFGPGTRLTVL.

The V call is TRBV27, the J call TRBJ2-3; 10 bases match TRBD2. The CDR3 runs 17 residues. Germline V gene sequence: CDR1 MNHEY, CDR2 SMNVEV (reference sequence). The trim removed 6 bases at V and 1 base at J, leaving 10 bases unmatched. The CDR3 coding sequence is TGTGCCAGCAGCCCTAGCGGGAGCTGGAGGGGCACAGATACGCAGTATTTT. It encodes CASSPSGSWRGTDTQYF.

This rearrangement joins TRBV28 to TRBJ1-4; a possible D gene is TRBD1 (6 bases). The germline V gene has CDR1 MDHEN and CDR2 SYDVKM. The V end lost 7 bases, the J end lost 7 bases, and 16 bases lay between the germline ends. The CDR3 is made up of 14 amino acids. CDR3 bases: TGTGCCAGCATAGAAGGGGGGCTCCGTGAAAAACTGTTTTTT. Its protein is CASIEGGLREKLFF.

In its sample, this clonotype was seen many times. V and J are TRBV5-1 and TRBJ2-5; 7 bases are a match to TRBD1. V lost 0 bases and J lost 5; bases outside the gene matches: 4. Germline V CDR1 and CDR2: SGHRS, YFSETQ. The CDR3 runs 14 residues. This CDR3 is CASSLGRGSETQYF. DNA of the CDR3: TGCGCCAGCAGCTTGGGCAGGGGGTCCGAGACCCAGTACTTC.

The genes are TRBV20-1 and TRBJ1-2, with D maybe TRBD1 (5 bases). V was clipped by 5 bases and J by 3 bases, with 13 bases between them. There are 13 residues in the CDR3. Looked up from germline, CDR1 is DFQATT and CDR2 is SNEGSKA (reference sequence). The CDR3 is CSALSPGHYGYTF. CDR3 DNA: TGCAGTGCTCTTAGCCCAGGGCACTATGGCTACACCTTC.

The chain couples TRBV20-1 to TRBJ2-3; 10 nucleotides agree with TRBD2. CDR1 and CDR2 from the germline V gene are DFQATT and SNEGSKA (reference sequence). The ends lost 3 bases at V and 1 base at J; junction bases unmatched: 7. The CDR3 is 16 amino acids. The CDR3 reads CSARLTSGVGTDTQYF. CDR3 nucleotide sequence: TGCAGTGCTAGGCTTACTAGCGGGGTGGGCACAGATACGCAGTATTTT.

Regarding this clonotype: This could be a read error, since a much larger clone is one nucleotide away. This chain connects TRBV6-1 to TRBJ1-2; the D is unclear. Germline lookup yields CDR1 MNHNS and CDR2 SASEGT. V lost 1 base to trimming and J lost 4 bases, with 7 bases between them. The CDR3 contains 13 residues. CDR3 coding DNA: TGTGCCAGCAGTGAAGAGTGCCCCTATGGCTACACCTTC. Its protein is CASSEECPYGYTF.

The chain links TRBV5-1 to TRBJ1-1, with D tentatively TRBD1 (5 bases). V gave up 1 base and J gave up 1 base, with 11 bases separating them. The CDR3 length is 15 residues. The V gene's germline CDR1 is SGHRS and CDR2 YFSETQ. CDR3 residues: CASSLRGRENTEAFF. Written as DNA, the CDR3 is TGCGCCAGCAGCTTGAGGGGCCGGGAGAACACTGAAGCTTTCTTT.

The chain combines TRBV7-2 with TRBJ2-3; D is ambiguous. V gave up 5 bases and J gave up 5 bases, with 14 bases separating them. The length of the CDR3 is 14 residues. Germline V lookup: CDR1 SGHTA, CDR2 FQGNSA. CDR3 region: CASSDPPFGDTQYF. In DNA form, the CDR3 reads TGTGCCAGCAGCGACCCTCCGTTTGGAGATACGCAGTATTTT.

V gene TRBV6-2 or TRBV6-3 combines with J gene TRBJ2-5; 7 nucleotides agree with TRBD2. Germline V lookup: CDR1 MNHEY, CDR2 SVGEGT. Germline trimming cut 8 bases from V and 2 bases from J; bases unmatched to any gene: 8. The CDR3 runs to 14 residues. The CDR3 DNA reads TGTGCCAGCGGACGATCGGGGGGACAAGAGACCCAGTACTTC. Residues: CASGRSGGQETQYF.

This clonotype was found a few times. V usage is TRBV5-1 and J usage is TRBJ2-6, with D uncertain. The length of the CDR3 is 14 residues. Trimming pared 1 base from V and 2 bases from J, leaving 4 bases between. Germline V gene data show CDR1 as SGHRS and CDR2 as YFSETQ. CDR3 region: CASSLNAGANVLTF. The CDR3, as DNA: TGCGCCAGCAGCTTGAACGCTGGGGCCAACGTCCTGACTTTC.

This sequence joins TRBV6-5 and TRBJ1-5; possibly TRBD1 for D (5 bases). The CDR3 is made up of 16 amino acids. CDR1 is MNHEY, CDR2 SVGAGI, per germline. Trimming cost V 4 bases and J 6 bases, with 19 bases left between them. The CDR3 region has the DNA TGTGCCAGCAGTTCGGGACGTCCGACTGGGATTCAGCCCCAGCATTTT. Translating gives CASSSGRPTGIQPQHF.

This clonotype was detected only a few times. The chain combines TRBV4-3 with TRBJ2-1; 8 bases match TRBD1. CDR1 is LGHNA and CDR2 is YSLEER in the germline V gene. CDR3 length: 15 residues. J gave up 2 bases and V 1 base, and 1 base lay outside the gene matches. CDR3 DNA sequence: TGCGCCAGCAGCCAAGCACAGGGGGCCTACAATGAGCAGTTCTTC. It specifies CASSQAQGAYNEQFF.